One and the same sample provided the 13 T cell receptor beta chains below, sequenced in a study of shared clonotypes between healthy human individuals. This table comes from immunoSEQ multiplex PCR, and its TCRdb copy is limited to in-frame clones, with some not included. This table has approximately 2.5 million clones, 90% to 95% appearing once. Source material: naive CD4+ T cells from PBMCs. The subset is: CD45RA+ positively selected. Every receptor here comes from a young man in good health. Some clones in this sample may be carry-over from other donors' samples.

For this clone: Other DNA sequences from this sample encode an identical CDR3 as well. The gene calls are TRBV7-9 and TRBJ2-5; D not certain. Per germline, CDR1 SEHNR and CDR2 FQNEAQ (reference sequence). The CDR3 sequence is 11 residues long. The V end lost 6 bases, the J end lost 2 bases, and 4 bases lay between the germline ends. The CDR3 sequence is CASREQETQYF. The CDR3 nucleotides read TGTGCCAGCAGGGAGCAAGAGACCCAGTACTTC. Supplemented by reference TRBV7-9 and TRBJ2-5, the full variable domain reads DTGVSQNPRHKITKRGQNVTFRCDPISEHNRLYWYRQTLGQGPEFLTYFQNEAQLEKSRLLSDRFSAERPKGSFSTLEIQRTEQGDSAMYLCASREQETQYFGPGTRLLVL.

The chain has TRBV6-5 and TRBJ2-6; no firm D call. This CDR3 has 14 amino acids. Germline CDR1 MNHEY, CDR2 SVGAGI. Deletions cut 0 bases from V and 4 bases from J, with 4 bases between. CDR3 amino acids: CASSYSDGANVLTF. In nucleotides, the CDR3 is TGTGCCAGCAGTTACTCGGACGGGGCCAACGTCCTGACTTTC.

This chain connects TRBV4-2 to TRBJ2-7; 10 bases are shared with TRBD1. CDR3 length equals 15 residues. Germline CDR1 is LGHNA and CDR2 is YNFKEQ. Trimming took 3 bases from V and 5 from J; bases not matched to a gene: 7. CDR3 protein: CASSQWTGGMDEQYF. In DNA form, the CDR3 reads TGTGCCAGCAGCCAGTGGACAGGGGGGATGGACGAGCAGTACTTC.

The chain carries TRBV5-1 and TRBJ2-1; a weak D match, TRBD2 (6 bases). V dropped 1 base and J dropped 5 bases, with 13 bases sitting between them. The length of the CDR3 is 15 residues. Germline values: CDR1 SGHRS, CDR2 YFSETQ. CDR3 bases: TGCGCCAGCAGCTTGCGGGGGACTGGAGACAATGAGCAGTTCTTC. Encoded protein: CASSLRGTGDNEQFF.

This chain connects TRBV27 to TRBJ2-7; TRBD1 is a possible D gene (6 bases). This CDR3 is built from 13 residues. The V and J ends lost 7 bases and 2 bases respectively, with 12 bases between them. Germline V gene sequence: CDR1 MNHEY, CDR2 SMNVEV (reference sequence). In DNA, the CDR3 is TGTGCCAGCATCAACAGGGTCACCTACGAGCAGTACTTC. Encoded protein: CASINRVTYEQYF.

The chain combines TRBV6-1 with TRBJ2-5; 7 nucleotides line up with TRBD1. V was clipped by 11 bases and J by 4 bases; unmatched bases: 10. This CDR3 region has 13 residues. Per the germline V gene, CDR1 is MNHNS and CDR2 is SASEGT. The chain's CDR3 is CAGNPSGGETQYF. The CDR3 region has the DNA TGTGCCGGAAACCCATCAGGGGGAGAGACCCAGTACTTC.

The rearrangement uses TRBV10-3 and TRBJ2-2, with D perhaps being TRBD1 or TRBD2 (6 bases each). Germline V gene sequence: CDR1 ENHRY, CDR2 SYGVKD. V shed 0 bases and J shed 6 bases, with 8 bases lying between them. The CDR3 has 14 amino acids. The CDR3 DNA sequence: TGTGCCATCAGTGAGTCTGGGGGGCCCGGGGAGCTGTTTTTT. Translating it yields CAISESGGPGELFF.

V is TRBV10-3 and J is TRBJ1-2; the D is unclear. V shed 3 bases and J shed 3 bases, with 8 bases lying between them. The length of the CDR3 is 13 residues. The germline gives CDR1 ENHRY, CDR2 SYGVKD. CDR3 protein: CAISEPGDYGYTF. The CDR3, as DNA: TGTGCCATCAGTGAACCCGGAGACTATGGCTACACCTTC.

The chain has TRBV30 and TRBJ1-6, with D tentatively TRBD1 (5 bases). CDR1 and CDR2 from the germline V gene are GTSNPN and SVGIG (reference sequence). The CDR3 contains 15 residues. The V gene lost 3 bases and the J gene lost 11 bases, with 20 bases spanning the gap. The CDR3 loop reads CAWSLPGTMVPPLHF. DNA of the CDR3: TGTGCCTGGAGCCTTCCCGGGACGATGGTCCCACCCCTCCACTTT.

The chain joins TRBV5-1 to TRBJ2-7, with D possibly matching TRBD1 (6 bases). The CDR3 sequence is 14 residues long. CDR1 SGHRS and CDR2 YFSETQ come from the germline V gene. V was pared by 0 bases and J by 1 base, with 8 bases between. DNA of the CDR3: TGCGCCAGCAGCTTGGACAGGGAATCCTACGAGCAGTACTTC. Amino acid sequence: CASSLDRESYEQYF.

Comment on this clone: Different DNA sequences within this sample yield the same CDR3. The chain combines TRBV7-9 with TRBJ1-6, with D possibly matching TRBD1 (6 bases). Germline V CDR1 and CDR2: SEHNR, FQNEAQ (reference sequence). With 5 bases removed from V and 7 bases from J, the gap between germline ends came to 12 bases. This CDR3 is built from 14 residues. The CDR3 DNA reads TGTGCCAGCAGCCTACTAGGGGGGAATTCACCCCTCCACTTT. As protein: CASSLLGGNSPLHF.

CDR3 protein: CAWKGQYTGELFF. In DNA, the CDR3 is TGTGCCTGGAAGGGACAATACACCGGGGAGCTGTTTTTT. This chain connects TRBV30 to TRBJ2-2, with a weak D call TRBD1 (6 bases). Trimming cost V 4 bases and J 3 bases, with 9 bases left between them. CDR3 length: 13 residues. CDR1 GTSNPN and CDR2 SVGIG come from the germline V gene (reference sequence).

The V gene is TRBV4-1, the J gene TRBJ2-5, with D perhaps TRBD1 (6 bases). This CDR3 contains 13 residues. Per the germline V gene, CDR1 is MGHRA and CDR2 is YSYEKL. V lost 4 bases and J 3 bases, leaving 9 bases between the germline ends. The CDR3 protein is CASSRRTEETQYF. CDR3 DNA: TGCGCCAGCAGCCGCCGGACAGAAGAGACCCAGTACTTC.